This is a list of T cell receptor beta chains from one sample in a study of OX40 agonist ivuxolimab in advanced cancers. The method was immunoSEQ multiplex PCR; TCRdb's version includes in-frame clones alone and lacks a portion of them. The data contain fewer than 50,000 clones, 85% to 95% of them seen just once; the ten biggest clones take up 15%. The sequencing here drew on CD4+ or CD8+ T cells sorted from blood, taken in a trial of the OX40 agonist ivuxolimab. All receptors come from an adult with an advanced solid tumor such as melanoma, head and neck, liver or kidney cancer. Each CDR3 is given with its conserved first and last residue.

v_gene: TRBV5-5; len: 14; CDR3aa: CASSLRNRGDGYTF
v_gene: TRBV7-9; len: 15; CDR3aa: CASSTTSGTSYEQYF
v_gene: TRBV9; len: 12; CDR3aa: CASSANLDTQYF
v_gene: TRBV28; len: 15; CDR3aa: CASSIPGQGAVGYTF
v_gene: TRBV9; len: 12; CDR3aa: CASSHRTDTQYF
v_gene: TRBV7-7; len: 14; CDR3aa: CASSTWDLGGELFF
v_gene: TRBV19; len: 15; CDR3aa: CACSPGIAGQETQYF
v_gene: TRBV28; len: 13; CDR3aa: CASSWGDTGELFF
v_gene: TRBV6-5; len: 11; CDR3aa: CASSGGNEQFF
v_gene: TRBV9; len: 14; CDR3aa: CASSEAGGSDTQYF
v_gene: TRBV29-1; len: 17; CDR3aa: CSVEDSGATSGANVLTF
v_gene: TRBV11-2; len: 14; CDR3aa: CASSLDWGGRELFF
v_gene: TRBV7-9; len: 15; CDR3aa: CASSGGQGASNEQFF
v_gene: TRBV6-1; len: 17; CDR3aa: CASSGMFGGGSTDTQYF
v_gene: TRBV19; len: 13; CDR3aa: CASSPRLAETQYF
v_gene: TRBV28; len: 13; CDR3aa: CASGRQANTEAFF
v_gene: TRBV4-1; len: 13; CDR3aa: CASSDISGNTIYF
v_gene: TRBV5-1; len: 15; CDR3aa: CASSLETVSSYEQYF
v_gene: TRBV7-8; len: 15; CDR3aa: CASSLVTSGTDTQYF
v_gene: TRBV27; len: 15; CDR3aa: CASSLTGTSSDTQYF
v_gene: TRBV7-8; len: 13; CDR3aa: CASSWGQDYEQYF
v_gene: TRBV27; len: 18; CDR3aa: CASSLRAPTTPGYNEQFF
v_gene: TRBV4-1; len: 12; CDR3aa: CASSHPSHEQFF
v_gene: TRBV7-9; len: 16; CDR3aa: CASSLGGYGREETQYF
v_gene: TRBV27; len: 15; CDR3aa: CASSLSVTYTGELFF
v_gene: TRBV6-5; len: 14; CDR3aa: CASSYGGSYNEQFF
v_gene: TRBV7-2; len: 16; CDR3aa: CASSSWTSGRESTFRF
v_gene: TRBV6-5; len: 13; CDR3aa: CASISGRAGELFF
v_gene: TRBV18; len: 13; CDR3aa: CASSPGPRETQYF
v_gene: TRBV5-1; len: 16; CDR3aa: CASSLGWGSSGLEQYF
v_gene: TRBV27; len: 17; CDR3aa: CASSSVAGELSYNEQFF
v_gene: TRBV7-9; len: 12; CDR3aa: CASSSFQETQYF
v_gene: TRBV6-5; len: 10; CDR3aa: CASGVAEAFF
v_gene: TRBV16; len: 12; CDR3aa: CASSAIGTEAFF
v_gene: TRBV10-2; len: 16; CDR3aa: CASSEGRGQVGQPQHF
v_gene: TRBV5-8; len: 15; CDR3aa: CASSLRGTSNQPQHF
v_gene: TRBV12-2; len: 11; CDR3aa: CASRLVNEQYF
v_gene: TRBV19; len: 14; CDR3aa: CASSSSGQGHEQYF
v_gene: TRBV28; len: 17; CDR3aa: CASSSWGGTSGRYEQFF
v_gene: TRBV15; len: 15; CDR3aa: CATSRDRGINQPQHF
v_gene: TRBV5-1; len: 13; CDR3aa: CASTYETYNEQFF
v_gene: TRBV29-1; len: 14; CDR3aa: CSVDGTGNTGELFF
v_gene: TRBV11-1; len: 16; CDR3aa: CASSQPLRGSIHEQYF
v_gene: TRBV6-5; len: 15; CDR3aa: CASSYSSRVNTEAFF
v_gene: TRBV7-2; len: 16; CDR3aa: CASSLLMGVPYNEQFF
v_gene: TRBV4-1; len: 14; CDR3aa: CASSQVTELSPLHF
v_gene: TRBV11-3; len: 14; CDR3aa: CASSLVGRYYEQYF
v_gene: TRBV6-1; len: 17; CDR3aa: CASSEVEDQGPYYEQYF
v_gene: TRBV6-5; len: 15; CDR3aa: CASSYSGQGNTEAFF
v_gene: TRBV27; len: 14; CDR3aa: CASSLAGGPYEQYF
v_gene: TRBV28; len: 18; CDR3aa: CASSSQLAGVGLDNEQFF